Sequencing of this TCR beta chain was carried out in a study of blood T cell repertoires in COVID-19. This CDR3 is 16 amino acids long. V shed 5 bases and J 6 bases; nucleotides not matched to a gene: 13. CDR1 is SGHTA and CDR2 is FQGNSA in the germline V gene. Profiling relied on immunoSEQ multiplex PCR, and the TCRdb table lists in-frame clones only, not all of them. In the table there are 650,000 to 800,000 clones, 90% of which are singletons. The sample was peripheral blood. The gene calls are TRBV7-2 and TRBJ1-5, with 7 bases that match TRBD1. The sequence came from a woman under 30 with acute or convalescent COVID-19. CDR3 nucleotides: TGTGCCAGCAGCGCCCCGACAGGGAAGGGGACTCAGCCCCAGCATTTT. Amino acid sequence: CASSAPTGKGTQPQHF. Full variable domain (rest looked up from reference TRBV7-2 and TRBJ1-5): GAGVSQSPSNKVTEKGKDVELRCDPISGHTALYWYRQSLGQGLEFLIYFQGNSAPDKSGLPSDRFSAERTGGSVSTLTIQRTQQEDSAVYLCASSAPTGKGTQPQHFGDGTRLSIL.